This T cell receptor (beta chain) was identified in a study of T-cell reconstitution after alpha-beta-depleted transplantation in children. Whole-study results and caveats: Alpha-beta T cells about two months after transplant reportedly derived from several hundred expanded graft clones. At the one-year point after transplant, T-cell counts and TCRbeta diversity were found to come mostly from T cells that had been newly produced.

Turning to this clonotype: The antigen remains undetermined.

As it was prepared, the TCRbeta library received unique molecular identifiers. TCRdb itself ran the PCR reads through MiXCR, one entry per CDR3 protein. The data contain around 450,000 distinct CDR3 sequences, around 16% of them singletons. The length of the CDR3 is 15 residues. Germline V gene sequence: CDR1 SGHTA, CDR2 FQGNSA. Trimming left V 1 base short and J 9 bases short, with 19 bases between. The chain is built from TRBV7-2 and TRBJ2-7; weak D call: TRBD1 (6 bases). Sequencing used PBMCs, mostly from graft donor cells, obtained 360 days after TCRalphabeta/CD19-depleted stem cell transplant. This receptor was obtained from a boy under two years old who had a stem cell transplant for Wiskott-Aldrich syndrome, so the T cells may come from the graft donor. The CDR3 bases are TGTGCCAGCAGCTTAGTTGATGGCGTGGGGGCCCGGCAGTACTTC. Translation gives CASSLVDGVGARQYF.